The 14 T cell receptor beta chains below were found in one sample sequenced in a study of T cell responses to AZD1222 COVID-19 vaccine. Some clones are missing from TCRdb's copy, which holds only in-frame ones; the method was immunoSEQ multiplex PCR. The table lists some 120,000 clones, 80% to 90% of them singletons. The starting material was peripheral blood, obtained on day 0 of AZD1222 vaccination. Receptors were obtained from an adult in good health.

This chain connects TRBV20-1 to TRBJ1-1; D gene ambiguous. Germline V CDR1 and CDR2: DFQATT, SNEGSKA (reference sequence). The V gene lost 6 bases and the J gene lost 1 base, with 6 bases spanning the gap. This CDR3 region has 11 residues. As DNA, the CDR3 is TGCAGTGCCGGTCGGAACACTGAAGCTTTCTTT. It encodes CSAGRNTEAFF.

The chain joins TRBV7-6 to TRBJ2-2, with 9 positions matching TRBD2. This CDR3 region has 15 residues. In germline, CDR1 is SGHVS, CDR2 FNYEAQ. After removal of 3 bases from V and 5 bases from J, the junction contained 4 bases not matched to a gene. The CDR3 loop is CASSFSTSGTGELFF. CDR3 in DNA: TGTGCCAGCAGCTTCTCAACTAGCGGGACCGGGGAGCTGTTTTTT.

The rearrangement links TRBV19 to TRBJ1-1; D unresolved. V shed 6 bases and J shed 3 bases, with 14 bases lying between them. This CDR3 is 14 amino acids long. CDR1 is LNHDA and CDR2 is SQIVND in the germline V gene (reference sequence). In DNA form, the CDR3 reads TGTGCCAGTAGCTTCGGTCGAGTGGACACTGAAGCTTTCTTT. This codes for CASSFGRVDTEAFF. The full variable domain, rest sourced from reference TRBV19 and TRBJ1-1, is DGGITQSPKYLFRKEGQNVTLSCEQNLNHDAMYWYRQDPGQGLRLIYYSQIVNDFQKGDIAEGYSVSREKKESFPLTVTSAQKNPTAFYLCASSFGRVDTEAFFGQGTRLTVV.

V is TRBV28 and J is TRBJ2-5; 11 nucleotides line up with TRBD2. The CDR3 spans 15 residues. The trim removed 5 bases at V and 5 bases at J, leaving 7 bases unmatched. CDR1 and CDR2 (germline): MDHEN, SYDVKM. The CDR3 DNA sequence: TGTGCCAGCAGTCATAGCGGGGGGGGCTTTGAGACCCAGTACTTC. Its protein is CASSHSGGGFETQYF.

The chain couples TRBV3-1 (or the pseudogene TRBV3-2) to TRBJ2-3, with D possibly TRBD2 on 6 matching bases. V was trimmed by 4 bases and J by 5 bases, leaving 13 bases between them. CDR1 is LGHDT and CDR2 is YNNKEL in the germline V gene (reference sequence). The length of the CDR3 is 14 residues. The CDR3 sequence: CASSPAGGKDTQYF. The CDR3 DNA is TGTGCCAGCAGCCCCGCCGGCGGGAAAGATACGCAGTATTTT.

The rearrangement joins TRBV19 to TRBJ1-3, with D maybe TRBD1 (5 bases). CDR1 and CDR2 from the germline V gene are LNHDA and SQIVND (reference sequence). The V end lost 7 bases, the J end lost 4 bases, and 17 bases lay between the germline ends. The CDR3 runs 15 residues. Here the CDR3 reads CASTLGRGEGNTIYF. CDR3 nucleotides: TGTGCCAGTACCCTTGGAAGGGGTGAAGGAAACACCATATATTTT. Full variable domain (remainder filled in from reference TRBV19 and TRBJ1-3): DGGITQSPKYLFRKEGQNVTLSCEQNLNHDAMYWYRQDPGQGLRLIYYSQIVNDFQKGDIAEGYSVSREKKESFPLTVTSAQKNPTAFYLCASTLGRGEGNTIYFGEGSWLTVV.

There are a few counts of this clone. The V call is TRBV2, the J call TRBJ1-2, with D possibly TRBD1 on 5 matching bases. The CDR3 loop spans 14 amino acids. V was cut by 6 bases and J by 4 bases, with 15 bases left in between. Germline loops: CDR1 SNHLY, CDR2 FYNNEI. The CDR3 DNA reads TGTGCCAGCAGAAGGGGCAGGACCTCCTATGGCTACACCTTC. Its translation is CASRRGRTSYGYTF.

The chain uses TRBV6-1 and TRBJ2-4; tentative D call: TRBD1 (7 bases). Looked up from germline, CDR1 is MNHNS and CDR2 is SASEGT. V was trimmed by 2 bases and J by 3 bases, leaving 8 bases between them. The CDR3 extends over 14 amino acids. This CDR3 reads CASSEQGGKNIQYF. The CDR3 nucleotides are TGTGCCAGCAGTGAACAGGGGGGCAAAAACATTCAGTACTTC.

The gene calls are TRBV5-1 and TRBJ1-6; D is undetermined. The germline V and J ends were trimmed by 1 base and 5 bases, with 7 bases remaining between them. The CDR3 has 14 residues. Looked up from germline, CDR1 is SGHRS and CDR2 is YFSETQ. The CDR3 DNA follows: TGCGCCAGCAGCTTGTTAGACGATAATTCACCCCTCCACTTT. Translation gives CASSLLDDNSPLHF.

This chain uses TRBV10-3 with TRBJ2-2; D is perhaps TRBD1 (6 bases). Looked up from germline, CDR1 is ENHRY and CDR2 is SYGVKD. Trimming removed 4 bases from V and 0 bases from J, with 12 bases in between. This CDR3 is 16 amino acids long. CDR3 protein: CAISASDSTNTGELFF. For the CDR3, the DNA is TGTGCCATCAGTGCCTCGGACAGCACGAACACCGGGGAGCTGTTTTTT.

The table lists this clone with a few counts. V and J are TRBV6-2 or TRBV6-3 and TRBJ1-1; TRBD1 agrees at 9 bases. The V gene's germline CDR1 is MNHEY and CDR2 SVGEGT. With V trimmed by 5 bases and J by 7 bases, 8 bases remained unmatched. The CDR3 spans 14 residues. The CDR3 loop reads CASSSRGQGFEAFF. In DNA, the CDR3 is TGTGCCAGCAGTAGCCGGGGACAGGGTTTTGAAGCTTTCTTT.

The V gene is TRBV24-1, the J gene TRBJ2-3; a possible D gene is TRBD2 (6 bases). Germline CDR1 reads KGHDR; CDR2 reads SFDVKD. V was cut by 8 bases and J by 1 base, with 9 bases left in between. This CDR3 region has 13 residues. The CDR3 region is CATTGGGTDTQYF. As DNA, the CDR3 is TGTGCCACCACGGGCGGGGGCACAGATACGCAGTATTTT.

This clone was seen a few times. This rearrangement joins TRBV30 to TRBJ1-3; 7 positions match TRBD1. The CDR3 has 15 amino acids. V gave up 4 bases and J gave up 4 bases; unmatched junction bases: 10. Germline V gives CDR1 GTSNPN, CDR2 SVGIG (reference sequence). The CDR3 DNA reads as TGTGCCTGGACCCAACTCGACAGGGCGGGAAACACCATATATTTT. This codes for CAWTQLDRAGNTIYF.

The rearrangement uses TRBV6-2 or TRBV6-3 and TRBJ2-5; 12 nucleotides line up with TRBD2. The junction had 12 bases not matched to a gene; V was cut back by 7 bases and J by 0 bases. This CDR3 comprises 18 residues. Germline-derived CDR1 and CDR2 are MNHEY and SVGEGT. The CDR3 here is CASNPGLAGSHYQETQYF. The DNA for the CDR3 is TGTGCCAGCAACCCAGGACTAGCGGGGAGTCATTACCAAGAGACCCAGTACTTC.